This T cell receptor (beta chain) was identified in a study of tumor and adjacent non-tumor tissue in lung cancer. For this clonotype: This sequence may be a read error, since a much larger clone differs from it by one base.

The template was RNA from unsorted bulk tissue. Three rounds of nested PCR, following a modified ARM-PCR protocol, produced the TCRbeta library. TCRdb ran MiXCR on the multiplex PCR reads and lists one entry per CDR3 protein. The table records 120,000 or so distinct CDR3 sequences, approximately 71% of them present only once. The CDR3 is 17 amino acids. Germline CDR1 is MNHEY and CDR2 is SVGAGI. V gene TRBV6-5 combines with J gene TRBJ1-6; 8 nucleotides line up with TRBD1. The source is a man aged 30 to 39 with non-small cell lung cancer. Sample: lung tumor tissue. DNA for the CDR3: TGTACCAGCAGTTACCGCCCAGGGGGCGTCTATAATTCACCCCTCCACTTT. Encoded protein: CTSSYRPGGVYNSPLHF.